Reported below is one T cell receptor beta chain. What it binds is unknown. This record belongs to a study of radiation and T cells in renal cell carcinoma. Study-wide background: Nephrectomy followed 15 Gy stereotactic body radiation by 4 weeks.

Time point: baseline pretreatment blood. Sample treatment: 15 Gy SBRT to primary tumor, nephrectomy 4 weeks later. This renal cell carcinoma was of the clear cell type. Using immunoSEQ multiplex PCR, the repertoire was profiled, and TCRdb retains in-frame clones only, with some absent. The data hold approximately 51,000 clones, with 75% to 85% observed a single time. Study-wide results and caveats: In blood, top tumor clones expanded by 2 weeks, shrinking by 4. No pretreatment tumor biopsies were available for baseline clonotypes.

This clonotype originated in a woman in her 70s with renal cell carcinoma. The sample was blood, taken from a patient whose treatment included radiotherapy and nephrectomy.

The CDR3: CASSFLMTGGTFF. DNA for the CDR3: TGTGCCAGCAGTTTCTTAATGACGGGGGGAACTTTCTTT. The V call is TRBV7-9, the J call TRBJ1-1, with D possibly being TRBD1 (5 bases). Germline lookup yields CDR1 SEHNR and CDR2 FQNEAQ (reference sequence). CDR3 length equals 13 residues. Trimming took 6 bases from V and 12 from J, leaving 20 bases between them.